This TCR beta chain was identified in a study of blood T cell repertoires in COVID-19. Study in general: Samples taken during acute and convalescent COVID-19 were collected in the United States, Italy and Spain. T cells, B-cell-depleted T cells, or PBMCs supplied cDNA or gDNA.

In the original workflow: Reference gene primer amplification gave nucleated cell count estimates. The method was immunoSEQ multiplex PCR; TCRdb's version includes in-frame clones alone and lacks a portion of them. Clonal size and the V and J genes are those of that table, whereas D and trimming came from the DNA. The sample carries approximately 92,000 clones, 86% recorded once. This clone was seen just once. A junction end diverges from the germline sequence, so it may reflect a read error. This clonotype was sampled from a woman aged 55 to 70 in a cohort sampled during active or convalescent COVID-19. The sample taken for sequencing was peripheral blood.

The CDR3 is CASSQDLTGGGTASGYTF. CDR3 bases: TGTGCCAGCAGTCAAGATCTTACAGGGGGCGGAACTGCTAGCGGCTACACCTTC. The rearrangement joins TRBV3-1 (or the pseudogene TRBV3-2) to TRBJ1-2; 9 nucleotides line up with TRBD1. Germline-derived CDR1 and CDR2 are LGHDT and YNNKEL (reference sequence). This CDR3 region has 18 residues.